The clone carrying this T cell receptor beta chain was seen just once. This CDR3 is built from 15 residues. The germline CDR1 and CDR2 sequences are SGHVS and FQNEAQ. V lost 5 bases, J lost 4 bases, and 15 bases lay in between. The study ran the assay at deep level. An approximately 220 ng quantity of DNA, tens of thousands of T cell genomes, went into the sorted-subset replicate PCRs. Clones were sequenced by immunoSEQ multiplex PCR, and TCRdb holds only the in-frame ones, with some missing. The sample consists of about 2.3 million clones, roughly 90% of them appearing once. The data are from a study of shared clonotypes between healthy human individuals. As for the study in general: CD4 naive cells filled three plates per donor, CD4 memory three, CD8 naive two and CD8 memory one.

What was sequenced was naive CD4+ T cells from PBMCs. Subset defined: CD45RA+ positively selected. The TCR sequence derives from a man aged 18-30 years in good health. Some clones in this sample may be carry-over from other donors' samples. V usage is TRBV7-8 and J usage is TRBJ2-1; perhaps D is TRBD1 or TRBD2 (5 bases each). CDR3 nucleotide sequence: TGTGCCAGCAGCCCTAACCGGGACCCTTACAATGAGCAGTTCTTC. Translated: CASSPNRDPYNEQFF.